This record looks at one T cell receptor beta chain sequence and its context. Libraries were prepared by immunoSEQ multiplex PCR; TCRdb keeps only in-frame clonotypes and omits some of them. In the table there are 150,000 or so clones, over 70% of which are singletons. This sample was taken from a study of blood T cell repertoires in COVID-19. Study details: Spain, Italy and the United States supplied samples that represented acute and convalescent COVID-19.

The CDR3 contains 15 residues. Germline CDR1 and CDR2: LNHDA and SQIVND (reference sequence). Between the trimmed V and J ends, which lost 1 base and 2 bases, there was a span of 11 bases. The clonotype originates from a woman aged 35 to 49 with acute COVID-19. This chain uses TRBV19 with TRBJ1-1; D remains ambiguous. Sequencing was carried out using PBMCs or T cells enriched from blood (not recorded which). CDR3 DNA sequence: TGTGCCAGTAGTATAGGGCCTCAGGCTAACACTGAAGCTTTCTTT. It is translated as CASSIGPQANTEAFF.